The next 14 T cell receptor beta chains were all read from a single sample in a study of T cells after yellow fever vaccination. TCRdb itself ran the 5' RACE reads through MiXCR, one entry per CDR3 protein. The repertoire holds 550,000 or so distinct CDR3 sequences, with roughly 21% as singletons. Sequencing used PBMCs, obtained 15 days after the yellow fever booster vaccination. Every receptor here comes from a man in his thirties or forties who received the YFV17D yellow fever vaccine.

This chain joins TRBV25-1 and TRBJ1-1; D call uncertain. This CDR3 spans 12 amino acids. Germline CDR1 is MGHDK and CDR2 is SYGVNS. The V end lost 6 bases, the J end lost 2 bases, and 7 bases lay between the germline ends. The CDR3 spells CASRLGNTEAFF. In DNA, the CDR3 is TGTGCCAGCAGACTGGGAAACACTGAAGCTTTCTTT.

This clonotype has just a few counts. This rearrangement joins TRBV9 to TRBJ2-2; TRBD2 might be the D (6 bases). Trimming pared 0 bases from V and 4 bases from J, leaving 19 bases between. This CDR3 has 18 residues. Germline CDR1 SGDLS, CDR2 YYNGEE. This chain's CDR3 is CASSVVSSEASGTGELFF. The CDR3, as DNA: TGTGCCAGCAGCGTAGTATCTAGCGAGGCGAGTGGCACCGGGGAGCTGTTTTTT.

The J gene is TRBJ1-1, the V gene TRBV9, with unresolved D. The V gene lost 3 bases and the J gene lost 8 bases, with 11 bases spanning the gap. Germline values: CDR1 SGDLS, CDR2 YYNGEE. CDR3 length: 12 residues. For the CDR3, the DNA is TGTGCCAGCAGCGGGCCGACCGAAGAAGCTTTCTTT. Encoded protein: CASSGPTEEAFF.

This clonotype has only a few counts. The rearrangement links TRBV12-3 or TRBV12-4 to TRBJ2-7; the D is unclear. The V end lost 5 bases, the J end lost 1 base, and 18 bases lay between the germline ends. There are 16 residues in the CDR3. Here the CDR3 DNA reads TGTGCCAGCAGTCCCCGTTCTCTTCAGGCTTCCTACGAGCAGTACTTC. Protein product: CASSPRSLQASYEQYF.

The chain couples TRBV6-1 to TRBJ2-3, with TRBD1 matching 8 bases. V dropped 9 bases and J dropped 6; count of bases not matched to a gene: 8. Germline values: CDR1 MNHNS, CDR2 SASEGT. This CDR3 is 13 amino acids long. DNA of the CDR3: TGTGCCAGTGACAGGGGTTTTTCGGATACGCAGTATTTT. Translating it yields CASDRGFSDTQYF.

In this sample, this clonotype turned up many times. The chain uses TRBV7-2 and TRBJ2-7; 7 bases agree with TRBD2. Trimming removed 5 bases from V and 4 bases from J; junction bases left unmatched: 8. From germline, CDR1 is SGHTA and CDR2 FQGNSA. This CDR3 region has 14 residues. CDR3 coding DNA: TGTGCCAGCAGCAGGTTGGGACTACAGTACGAGCAGTACTTC. Encoded protein: CASSRLGLQYEQYF.

This clonotype was observed many times. The chain uses TRBV5-4 and TRBJ2-7; D is undetermined. Germline values: CDR1 SGHNT, CDR2 YYREEE (reference sequence). The CDR3 is 11 residues long. V was shortened by 0 bases and J by 6 bases, with 4 bases between the two germline ends. The CDR3 is CASSLDSEQYF. The CDR3, as DNA: TGTGCCAGCAGCTTGGACTCCGAGCAGTACTTC.

This clonotype was seen a handful of times. The chain links TRBV12-3 or TRBV12-4 to TRBJ2-3; D not resolved. V was cut by 6 bases and J by 2 bases, with 12 bases left in between. This CDR3 is built from 14 residues. CDR3 amino acids: CASSHSPATDTQYF. CDR3 nucleotide sequence: TGTGCCAGCAGCCATTCTCCAGCCACAGATACGCAGTATTTT.

This clonotype appeared a few times. V is TRBV7-2 and J is TRBJ2-5, with D perhaps matching TRBD2 (6 bases). The CDR3 sequence is 15 residues long. The V end was cut by 3 bases, the J end by 5 bases, with 16 bases between. The germline V gene encodes CDR1 SGHTA and CDR2 FQGNSA. The CDR3 sequence: CASSFNGGARETQYF. In DNA form, the CDR3 reads TGTGCCAGCAGCTTCAACGGCGGGGCAAGGGAGACCCAGTACTTC.

This clonotype showed up just a few times. This chain uses TRBV10-3 with TRBJ1-2, with TRBD1 as a possible D gene (5 bases). CDR1 and CDR2 from the germline V gene are ENHRY and SYGVKD. Trimming removed 7 bases at V and 0 bases at J, with 15 bases between. The CDR3 consists of 15 residues. The CDR3 DNA follows: TGTGCCATCACCACGGGGGACTCCACTAACTATGGCTACACCTTC. Translated, it gives CAITTGDSTNYGYTF.

The chain employs TRBV28 and TRBJ2-5; D gene unclear. The CDR3 runs 14 residues. V was shortened by 3 bases and J by 1 base, with 9 bases between the two germline ends. CDR1 is MDHEN, CDR2 SYDVKM, per germline. The CDR3 nucleotides read TGTGCCAGCAGTTTCGCCAGCCTCCAAGAGACCCAGTACTTC. Residues: CASSFASLQETQYF.

This clonotype showed up just a few times. The chain has TRBV2 and TRBJ2-3, with 10 bases that match TRBD2. The ends lost 6 bases at V and 4 bases at J; junction bases unmatched: 7. The CDR3 sequence is 15 residues long. Germline CDR1 SNHLY, CDR2 FYNNEI. The CDR3 sequence is CASRLLAGTPDTQYF. CDR3 DNA: TGTGCCAGCAGACTACTAGCGGGAACCCCAGATACGCAGTATTTT.

This clonotype was detected only a few times. The rearrangement links TRBV20-1 to TRBJ2-1; either TRBD1 or TRBD2 may supply D (5 bases each). Germline V gives CDR1 DFQATT, CDR2 SNEGSKA (reference sequence). V lost 8 bases, J lost 6 bases, and 20 bases lay in between. The CDR3 contains 14 residues. CDR3 in DNA: TGCAGTTTCCCAGTCCCGTCGGGGCTCAATGAGCAGTTCTTC. Its translation is CSFPVPSGLNEQFF.

This rearrangement joins TRBV5-1 to TRBJ2-1; maybe TRBD1 (6 bases). CDR3 length: 11 residues. The V end was cut by 3 bases, the J end by 11 bases, with 9 bases between. The germline CDR1 and CDR2 sequences are SGHRS and YFSETQ. Here the CDR3 DNA reads TGCGCCAGCAGCTGGACAGATCAGCAGTTCTTC. Its translation is CASSWTDQQFF.